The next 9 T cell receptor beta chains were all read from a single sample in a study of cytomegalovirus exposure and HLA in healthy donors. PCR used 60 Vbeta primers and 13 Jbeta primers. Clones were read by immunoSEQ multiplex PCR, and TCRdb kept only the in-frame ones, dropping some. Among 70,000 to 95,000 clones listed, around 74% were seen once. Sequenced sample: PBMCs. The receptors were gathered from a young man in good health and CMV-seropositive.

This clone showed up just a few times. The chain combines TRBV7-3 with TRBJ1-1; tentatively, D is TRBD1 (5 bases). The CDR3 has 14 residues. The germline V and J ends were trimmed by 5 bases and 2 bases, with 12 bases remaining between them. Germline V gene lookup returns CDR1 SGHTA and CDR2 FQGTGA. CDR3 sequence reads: CASSLGASNTEAFF. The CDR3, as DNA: TGTGCCAGCAGCCTAGGGGCGTCCAACACTGAAGCTTTCTTT.

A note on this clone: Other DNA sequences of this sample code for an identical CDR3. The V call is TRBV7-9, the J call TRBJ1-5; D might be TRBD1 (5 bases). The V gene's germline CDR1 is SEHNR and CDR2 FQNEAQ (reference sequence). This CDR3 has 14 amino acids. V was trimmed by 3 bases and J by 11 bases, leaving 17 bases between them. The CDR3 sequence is CASSLDPGLGAQHF. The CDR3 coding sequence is TGTGCCAGCAGCTTGGACCCGGGACTAGGGGCCCAGCATTTT.

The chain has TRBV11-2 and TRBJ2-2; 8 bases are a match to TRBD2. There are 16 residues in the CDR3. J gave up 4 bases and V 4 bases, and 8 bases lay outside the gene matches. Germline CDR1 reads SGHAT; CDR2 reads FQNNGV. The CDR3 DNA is TGTGCCAGCAGCTCAAGCGGGGGCGTTGGCACCGGGGAGCTGTTTTTT. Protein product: CASSSSGGVGTGELFF.

In DNA, the CDR3 is TGTGCCAGCAGCCTAAGCAGGACAGGGTTGAAGGACACTGAAGCTTTCTTT. This gives the protein CASSLSRTGLKDTEAFF. This chain connects TRBV7-9 to TRBJ1-1; 8 positions agree with TRBD1. Looked up from germline, CDR1 is SEHNR and CDR2 is FQNEAQ (reference sequence). This CDR3 is built from 17 residues. Trimming cost V 5 bases and J 3 bases; bases outside gene matches: 14. Complete variable domain (other parts from reference TRBV7-9 and TRBJ1-1): DTGVSQNPRHKITKRGQNVTFRCDPISEHNRLYWYRQTLGQGPEFLTYFQNEAQLEKSRLLSDRFSAERPKGSFSTLEIQRTEQGDSAMYLCASSLSRTGLKDTEAFFGQGTRLTVV.

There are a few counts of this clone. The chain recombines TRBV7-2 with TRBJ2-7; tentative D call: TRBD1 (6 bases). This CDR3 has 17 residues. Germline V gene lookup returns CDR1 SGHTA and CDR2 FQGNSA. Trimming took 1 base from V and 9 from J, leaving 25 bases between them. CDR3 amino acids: CASSLVGRQDGRTGQYF. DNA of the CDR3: TGTGCCAGCAGCTTAGTAGGGCGACAGGATGGGCGTACGGGGCAGTACTTC.

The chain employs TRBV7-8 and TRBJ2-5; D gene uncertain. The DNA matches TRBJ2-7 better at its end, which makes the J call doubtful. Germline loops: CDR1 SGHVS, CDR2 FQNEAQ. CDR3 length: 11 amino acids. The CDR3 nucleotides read TGTGCCAGCAGCTTGATCAACGAGCAGTACTTC. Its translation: CASSLINEQYF.

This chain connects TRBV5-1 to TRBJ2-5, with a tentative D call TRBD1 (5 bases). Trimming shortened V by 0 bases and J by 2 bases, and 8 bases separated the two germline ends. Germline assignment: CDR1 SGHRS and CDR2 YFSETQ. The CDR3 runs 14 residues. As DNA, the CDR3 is TGCGCCAGCAGCTTGGATGGGGCACAAGAGACCCAGTACTTC. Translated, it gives CASSLDGAQETQYF.

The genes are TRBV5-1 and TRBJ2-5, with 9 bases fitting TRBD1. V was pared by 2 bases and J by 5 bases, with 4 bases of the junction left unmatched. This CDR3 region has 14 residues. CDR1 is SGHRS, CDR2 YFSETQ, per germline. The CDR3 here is CASSFITGGETQYF. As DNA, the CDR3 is TGCGCCAGCAGCTTTATCACAGGGGGCGAGACCCAGTACTTC.

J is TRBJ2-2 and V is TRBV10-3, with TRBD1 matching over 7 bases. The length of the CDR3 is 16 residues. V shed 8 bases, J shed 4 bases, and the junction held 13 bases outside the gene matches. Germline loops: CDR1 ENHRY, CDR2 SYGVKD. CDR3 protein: CAISLRQGTTTGELFF. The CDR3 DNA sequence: TGTGCCATCTCCCTTCGACAGGGTACTACCACCGGGGAGCTGTTTTTT.